Each of the 5 T cell receptor beta chains below was sequenced from the same sample in a study of cytomegalovirus exposure and HLA in healthy donors. PCR amplification relied on 60 Vbeta primers (plus 13 Jbeta primers). Sequencing used immunoSEQ multiplex PCR; TCRdb keeps in-frame clones, though not all of them. The sample shows hundreds of thousands of clones, roughly 80% of them seen only once. Sequencing was carried out using PBMCs. The source of these receptors is a man in his forties in good health and CMV-seronegative.

Details on this clone: Other DNA sequences from this sample encode an identical CDR3 as well. The chain recombines TRBV27 with TRBJ1-2; no clear D. CDR1 MNHEY and CDR2 SMNVEV come from the germline V gene (reference sequence). This CDR3 contains 14 residues. V was trimmed by 5 bases and J by 2 bases, leaving 12 bases between them. CDR3 in amino acids: CASSPAGSNYGYTF. The CDR3, as DNA: TGTGCCAGCAGTCCGGCGGGCAGCAACTATGGCTACACCTTC.

The gene calls are TRBV29-1 and TRBJ2-5, with 10 bases matching TRBD2. The germline V gene encodes CDR1 SQVTM and CDR2 ANQGSEA. Germline trimming cut 7 bases from V and 2 bases from J; bases unmatched to any gene: 7. The CDR3 contains 14 residues. The DNA of the CDR3 is TGCAGCGCATTAGCGGGGGGCGTTCAAGAGACCCAGTACTTC. Protein: CSALAGGVQETQYF.

The DNA of the CDR3 is TGTGCCAGCAGTTTCCCTAGCGGGAGCGTCGGCGGGGAGCTGTTTTTT. It encodes CASSFPSGSVGGELFF. The chain is built from TRBV28 and TRBJ2-2; 10 bases align to TRBD2. Germline CDR1 reads MDHEN; CDR2 reads SYDVKM. The J segment lost 7 bases and the V segment lost 3 bases, leaving 8 bases of the junction unmatched. There are 16 residues in the CDR3.

J is TRBJ2-1 and V is TRBV29-1; 8 bases align to TRBD1. After removal of 1 base from V and 0 bases from J, the junction contained 2 bases not matched to a gene. This CDR3 has 15 amino acids. CDR1 and CDR2 (germline): SQVTM, ANQGSEA. CDR3 loop: CSVEGTGSSYNEQFF. The CDR3 bases are TGCAGCGTTGAAGGGACAGGGAGCTCCTACAATGAGCAGTTCTTC.

The CDR3 DNA reads TGTGCCAGCAGCCGAGCCCGGGGGGAGACCCAGTACTTC. Translation: CASSRARGETQYF. The chain couples TRBV7-2 to TRBJ2-5; tentatively, D is TRBD2 (6 bases). Trimming stripped 5 bases from V and 5 bases from J, with 12 bases between. Germline loops: CDR1 SGHTA, CDR2 FQGNSA. This CDR3 spans 13 amino acids.